This TCR beta chain comes out of a study of Graves' ophthalmopathy and Graves' hyperthyroidism (dated by TCRdb to 2016 to 2019). About the investigation overall: Hyperthyroidism was defined as stable when no progression to ophthalmopathy occurred within 18 months of follow-up. TCR beta repertoire signatures were used to distinguish Graves' ophthalmopathy from Graves' hyperthyroidism and to predict progression to ophthalmopathy. In total, around 130 blood samples were TCR-sequenced: 40 to 45 ophthalmopathy, over 70 hyperthyroidism and roughly 17 hyperthyroidism-to-ophthalmopathy patients. To explore V-J signatures that separate ophthalmopathy from hyperthyroidism, a discovery set of about a hundred patients was enrolled, consisting of about 41 with ophthalmopathy and some 56 with stable hyperthyroidism. The independent validation cohort included approximately 19 hyperthyroidism patients plus 17 patients who later progressed from hyperthyroidism to ophthalmopathy. In roughly 6 hyperthyroidism patients, the T-cell repertoires found in thyroid tissue were compared with those found in blood. Following sampling, methimazole starting at 30 mg daily was administered to hyperthyroidism patients, and high-dose intravenous methylprednisolone was administered to ophthalmopathy patients. Points the paper makes about the study in general: Most expanded thyroid clonotypes with a frequency above 0.001 also appeared in blood, which suggests that blood repertoires may reflect the immune response in the thyroid. In validation, the model predicted ophthalmopathy progression with about 71% sensitivity and 72% to 80% specificity; some 13 predicted patients were CT-confirmed with GO in a median of approximately six months. The 13-signature model separated ophthalmopathy from stable hyperthyroidism with approximately 90% sensitivity and almost 84% specificity in cross-validation, and 80%/75% in the test set. Sample size was not predetermined statistically, and investigators were not blinded to group allocation.

About this clonotype: This receptor's antigen is unknown. Its ends do not fully match the called genes, so a read error is possible.

For repertoire sequencing, the TCR beta CDR3 regions were amplified from RNA transcripts. A first-round RT-PCR used HTBI primers with the Qiagen OneStep RT-PCR kit, followed by a second-round multiplex PCR, size selection and purification. Sequencing of the libraries was carried out on an Illumina HiSeq2000 in paired-end mode with 100 bp reads. Per the authors' processing: Reads were processed with SOAPnuke, discarding reads with adapters, uncalled bases, mean Phred below 15, or no exact constant-primer or identifier match. High-quality paired reads were merged with COPE v1.2.5. Each unique nucleotide sequence was defined as a clonotype, and clonotypes were aligned to IMGT TRB V, D and J references with MiTCR v1.1. Analysis was restricted to V-J combinations with a frequency above 0.0001, which covered 99% to 99.2% of repertoires. A TCR clonal expansion and chaos score per V-J combination was defined as the ratio of F50 clonal expansion to chaos observed in the TCRdist matrix. Welch's t-statistics and random forest were used to narrow the features down to approximately 13 V-J combinations, which were then fed into a naive Bayes classifier. Thyroid-blood repertoire similarity was quantified with the Morisita-Horn index. TCRdb ran its own pipeline on the public reads, namely fastp trimming at Q25 and MiXCR clone calling, and kept in-frame beta chains. Duplicate CDR3 protein sequences are folded into a single record with the most common DNA and genes. The V and J calls were not made by the authors but by TCRdb's processing. For this sample there are over a million distinct CDR3 sequences; less than 45% appear just once. Over 8.5% of the sample is taken by the ten largest.

The CDR3, cysteine through phenylalanine, is 15 amino acids long. Only the CDR3 portion is preserved as DNA: 45 bases, with reading frame beginning at the first base. CDR1 and CDR2, per the germline V gene (reference sequence), are SEHNR and FQNEAQ. Hyperthyroidism patients were newly diagnosed, with disease duration under 2 months, and aged 18 to 65 years. Patients with other autoimmune diseases, uncontrolled infections, pregnancy or lactation were excluded. Diagnosis relied on clinical symptoms, serum thyroxine, TRAb, thyroid ultrasound and orbital computed tomography. Trizol reagent was used to extract the total RNA, and its quality was then checked on an Agilent 2100 Bioanalyzer.

Source material: peripheral blood or thyroid tissue (not recorded which). The chain links TRBV7-9 with TRBJ1-1, with the identity of the D gene unclear. The clonotype comes from an adult man with Graves' hyperthyroidism. The DNA sequence is as follows: TGTGCCAGCAGCCCACCCGGAAACGAGAACACTGAAGCTTCCTTT. This encodes CASSPPGNENTEASF.